One TCR beta chain is described in this entry. The antigen is not known. The entry originates in a study of OX40 agonist ivuxolimab in advanced cancers. On the study more broadly: At doses from 0.01 to 10 mg/kg, patients were given intravenous ivuxolimab every 2 weeks. There were three patients with partial responses, one having hepatocellular carcinoma and two cutaneous melanoma. Study-wide points: It was also the case that some nonresponders had low normalized T-cell clonal expansion. Researchers report that CD8+ T cells had, on average, more expanded clones than CD4+.

Looked up from germline, CDR1 is SEHNR and CDR2 is FQNEAQ (reference sequence). This CDR3 spans 15 amino acids. V lost 3 bases to trimming and J lost 6 bases; unmatched junction nucleotides: 6. Here immunoSEQ multiplex PCR was the method, and the copy in TCRdb shows in-frame clones only, minus some. This table holds some 80,000 clones, roughly 92% found once. The clonotype originates from an adult with an advanced solid tumor such as melanoma, head and neck, liver or kidney cancer. The source was CD4+ or CD8+ T cells sorted from blood, collected in a trial of the OX40 agonist ivuxolimab. The gene calls are TRBV7-9 and TRBJ2-7; 12 bases line up with TRBD2. In DNA form, the CDR3 reads TGTGCCAGCAGCTTTGGACTAGCGGGGACCGTCGAGCAGTACTTC. It is translated as CASSFGLAGTVEQYF. Filled out from reference TRBV7-9 and TRBJ2-7, the complete variable domain reads DTGVSQNPRHKITKRGQNVTFRCDPISEHNRLYWYRQTLGQGPEFLTYFQNEAQLEKSRLLSDRFSAERPKGSFSTLEIQRTEQGDSAMYLCASSFGLAGTVEQYFGPGTRLTVT.